Detailed here is one T cell receptor (beta chain). These data are taken from a study of blood T cell repertoires in COVID-19. At the level of the study: The samples span acute and convalescent COVID-19 from the United States, Italy and Spain. Sources were T cells, B-cell-depleted T cells, or PBMCs; the material itself was cDNA or gDNA.

Germline CDR1 is MNHNS and CDR2 is SASEGT. CDR3 length equals 14 residues. Trimming removed 3 bases from V and 3 bases from J, with 9 bases in between. Authors' processing steps: How many nucleated cells were present was estimated from reference gene primer amplification. Sequenced by immunoSEQ multiplex PCR; TCRdb stores in-frame clones only, minus some. V and J calls and clone size are given by that table; D and trimming were obtained from the DNA. The table records 200,000 or so clones, 65% to 85% of them present only once. The chain has TRBV6-1 and TRBJ1-5, with TRBD1 as a possible D gene (5 bases). This TCR was sampled from a woman aged 55-69 years with acute or convalescent COVID-19. The sequencing sample was made of peripheral blood. The CDR3 here is CASSDRGPNQPQHF. The CDR3 DNA sequence: TGTGCCAGCAGTGATAGGGGTCCCAATCAGCCCCAGCATTTT.